This T cell receptor (beta chain) was sequenced in a study of CD8+ T cells in alopecia areata. At the level of the study: Treated patients took oral tofacitinib at 5 to 10 mg twice daily.

Findings of the study overall: Researchers reported that TCR sharing among patients proved less clear than in mice, possibly HLA-linked. Lesional scalp, notably in alopecia totalis/universalis, had clonality above that of normal scalp.

TCR sequencing used cDNA made by reverse transcription of extracted RNA. Produced via immunoSEQ multiplex PCR; TCRdb's table is partial and in-frame only. The sample has about 150,000 clones, around half seen once. This clone was observed a single time. Its target is not known. Patients with alopecia areata provided lesional scalp punch biopsies as well as peripheral blood. V lost 2 bases and J lost 9, with 9 bases in between. The germline gives CDR1 SGHRS, CDR2 YFSETQ. This CDR3 comprises 12 residues. This receptor was taken from a human donor with alopecia areata. The sample in question was CD8+ T cells sorted from blood, obtained at week 0. The chain employs TRBV5-1 and TRBJ2-1; TRBD1 is a possible D gene (5 bases). CDR3 sequence: CASSLGATEQFF. The CDR3 DNA sequence: TGCGCCAGCAGCTTAGGGGCAACTGAGCAGTTCTTC.